The 18 T cell receptor beta chains below come from one sample, sequenced in a study of blood T cell repertoires in COVID-19. Generated by immunoSEQ multiplex PCR, the TCRdb table keeps only in-frame clones and is missing some. The sample contains approximately 290,000 clones, approximately 92% of which appear only once. The material sequenced was PBMCs or T cells enriched from blood (not recorded which). Every receptor here comes from a woman aged 25 to 39 who had recovered from COVID-19.

The genes are TRBV7-9 and TRBJ2-2, with 7 nucleotides matching TRBD1. The junction had 11 bases not matched to a gene; V was cut back by 5 bases and J by 2 bases. Germline V lookup: CDR1 SEHNR, CDR2 FQNEAQ (reference sequence). The CDR3 consists of 17 residues. DNA of the CDR3: TGTGCCAGCAGCCATCCTACCTGGGACAGAAACACCGGGGAGCTGTTTTTT. This codes for CASSHPTWDRNTGELFF.

The CDR3 nucleotides are TGTGCCAGCCGAGGACAGGGGGCCCAGGCGTGGATGAACACTGAAGCTTTCTTT. Protein: CASRGQGAQAWMNTEAFF. The chain combines TRBV11-2 with TRBJ1-1, with 11 positions matching TRBD1. CDR3 length: 18 amino acids. The ends lost 8 bases at V and 0 bases at J; junction bases unmatched: 14. Germline V gene data show CDR1 as SGHAT and CDR2 as FQNNGV. The full variable domain, completed using reference TRBV11-2 and TRBJ1-1, is EAGVAQSPRYKIIEKRQSVAFWCNPISGHATLYWYQQILGQGPKLLIQFQNNGVVDDSQLPKDRFSAERLKGVDSTLKIQPAKLEDSAVYLCASRGQGAQAWMNTEAFFGQGTRLTVV.

The rearrangement uses TRBV29-1 and TRBJ1-1, with TRBD1 identical over 7 bases. The CDR3 covers 14 residues. J was trimmed by 1 base and V by 4 bases; bases with no gene match: 6. Germline CDR1 SQVTM, CDR2 ANQGSEA. Here the CDR3 reads CSVGQGGWNTEAFF. The CDR3 nucleotides are TGCAGCGTTGGACAGGGCGGTTGGAACACTGAAGCTTTCTTT.

Turning to this clone: A read error may produce the germline difference seen at one junction end. The CDR3 reads CASSPRGTTEKLFF. The CDR3 DNA reads as TGTGCCAGCTCACCACGGGGGACTACTGAAAAACTGTTTTTT. This chain links TRBV18 with TRBJ1-4; weak D call: TRBD1 (5 bases). The CDR3 runs to 14 residues. Germline-derived CDR1 and CDR2 are KGHSH and LQKENI.

The chain links TRBV30 to TRBJ1-1, with TRBD1 identical over 9 bases. This CDR3 comprises 17 residues. Losses at the gene ends were 1 base for V and 3 bases for J; bases not matched to a gene: 12. Germline V gene data show CDR1 as GTSNPN and CDR2 as SVGIG (reference sequence). CDR3 DNA: TGTGCCTGGAGTGGAATGGGGACAGGGAGAAAGCACACTGAAGCTTTCTTT. Translation gives CAWSGMGTGRKHTEAFF.

V and J are TRBV24-1 and TRBJ2-4; D perhaps matches TRBD1 (6 bases). The germline gives CDR1 KGHDR, CDR2 SFDVKD. Deletions cut 3 bases from V and 8 bases from J, with 16 bases between. This CDR3 comprises 15 residues. For the CDR3, the DNA is TGTGCCACCAGTGATCCCCAACAGGGACGGGACATTCAGTACTTC. Translation gives CATSDPQQGRDIQYF.

The rearrangement uses TRBV4-1 and TRBJ2-7; D might be TRBD1 (5 bases). CDR1 MGHRA and CDR2 YSYEKL come from the germline V gene. The CDR3 consists of 15 residues. V was cut by 1 base and J by 3 bases, with 13 bases left in between. The CDR3 bases are TGCGCCAGCAGCCAAGGAACCCTACAGGTCTACGAGCAGTACTTC. This translates into CASSQGTLQVYEQYF.

V usage is TRBV6-2 or TRBV6-3 and J usage is TRBJ1-2; D possibly corresponds to TRBD1 (5 bases). Germline V lookup: CDR1 MNHEY, CDR2 SVGEGT. The germline V and J ends were trimmed by 5 bases and 4 bases, with 5 bases remaining between them. The CDR3 spans 11 residues. CDR3 region: CASSDSYGYTF. CDR3 nucleotides: TGTGCCAGCAGTGACAGCTATGGCTACACCTTC.

The chain combines TRBV9 with TRBJ2-3, with D tentatively TRBD2 (6 bases). Trimming shortened V by 0 bases and J by 5 bases, and 10 bases separated the two germline ends. The germline gives CDR1 SGDLS, CDR2 YYNGEE. The CDR3 is 14 amino acids. CDR3 nucleotide sequence: TGTGCCAGCAGCGTAGGAGCTAGCGAAGATACGCAGTATTTT. This gives the protein CASSVGASEDTQYF.

This clone was recorded once. The chain joins TRBV11-2 to TRBJ2-2, with 11 bases identical to TRBD1. The V and J ends lost 5 bases and 0 bases, in that order; junction bases with no gene match: 8. The CDR3 runs 18 residues. The V gene's germline CDR1 is SGHAT and CDR2 FQNNGV. Here the CDR3 reads CASSLGTGGRPNTGELFF. Here the CDR3 DNA reads TGTGCCAGCAGCCTGGGGACAGGGGGGAGACCGAACACCGGGGAGCTGTTTTTT.

A few counts support this clone. This sequence joins TRBV7-3 and TRBJ2-1; D is possibly TRBD1 (7 bases). This CDR3 contains 15 residues. In germline, CDR1 is SGHTA, CDR2 FQGTGA. V was clipped by 2 bases and J by 7 bases, with 15 bases between them. CDR3 DNA: TGTGCCAGCAGCTTACAGGGGGGTTTTTTGAATGAGCAGTTCTTC. It codes for CASSLQGGFLNEQFF. Variable domain in full (rest from reference TRBV7-3 and TRBJ2-1): GAGVSQTPSNKVTEKGKYVELRCDPISGHTALYWYRQSLGQGPEFLIYFQGTGAADDSGLPNDRFFAVRPEGSVSTLKIQRTERGDSAVYLCASSLQGGFLNEQFFGPGTRLTVL.

This clone was seen at least ten times. The V gene is TRBV28, the J gene TRBJ1-3; 9 nucleotides agree with TRBD1. Trimming removed 5 bases from V and 7 bases from J; junction bases left unmatched: 9. CDR3 length equals 15 residues. Per the germline V gene, CDR1 is MDHEN and CDR2 is SYDVKM. The CDR3 here is CASSGGQGIGNTIYF. The CDR3 region has the DNA TGTGCCAGCAGTGGGGGACAGGGCATCGGTAACACCATATATTTT.

The rearrangement links TRBV4-1 to TRBJ2-1, with TRBD2 matching over 11 bases. The CDR3 length is 16 residues. V shed 4 bases, J shed 5 bases, and the junction held 7 bases outside the gene matches. Per the germline V gene, CDR1 is MGHRA and CDR2 is YSYEKL. DNA for the CDR3: TGCGCCAGCAGCCCCGGGACTAGCGGACATCACAATGAGCAGTTCTTC. This gives the protein CASSPGTSGHHNEQFF.

The chain has TRBV5-6 and TRBJ2-1; 7 bases agree with TRBD1. Germline-derived CDR1 and CDR2 are SGHDT and YYEEEE. Germline trimming cut 4 bases from V and 10 bases from J; bases unmatched to any gene: 5. CDR3 length: 12 amino acids. The CDR3 coding sequence is TGTGCCAGCAGCCCCGACAGGGCCGAGCAGTTCTTC. Protein sequence: CASSPDRAEQFF.

V is TRBV21-1 and J is TRBJ2-3; the D call in the table, TRBD1, was not verified against the DNA. TRBV21-1 is annotated as a pseudogene. CDR3 length equals 15 residues. The CDR3 loop reads CASSRGQGCTDTQYF. The DNA for the CDR3 is TGTGCCAGCAGCAGAGGACAGGGCTGCACAGATACGCAGTATTTT.

The table lists this clone with a count of one. The genes are TRBV9 and TRBJ1-5; 8 positions match TRBD1. The CDR3 loop spans 14 amino acids. Trimming removed 5 bases from V and 7 bases from J; junction bases left unmatched: 8. Germline V gives CDR1 SGDLS, CDR2 YYNGEE. This CDR3 is CASSRGQGTQPQHF. The CDR3 DNA sequence: TGTGCCAGCAGTCGTGGACAGGGCACCCAGCCCCAGCATTTT. The whole variable domain, remainder taken from reference TRBV9 and TRBJ1-5, is DSGVTQTPKHLITATGQRVTLRCSPRSGDLSVYWYQQSLDQGLQFLIQYYNGEERAKGNILERFSAQQFPDLHSELNLSSLELGDSALYFCASSRGQGTQPQHFGDGTRLSIL.

The V gene is TRBV19, the J gene TRBJ1-4; D gene unclear. Trimming took 3 bases from V and 4 from J, leaving 12 bases between them. Germline V gene lookup returns CDR1 LNHDA and CDR2 SQIVND (reference sequence). The CDR3 runs to 15 residues. The CDR3 here is CASSIFFASNEKLFF. DNA of the CDR3: TGTGCCAGTAGTATTTTTTTCGCGAGTAATGAAAAACTGTTTTTT.

The J gene is TRBJ2-1, the V gene TRBV28, with TRBD2 matching 14 bases. Trimming cost V 6 bases and J 4 bases; bases outside gene matches: 8. Per germline, CDR1 MDHEN and CDR2 SYDVKM. The CDR3 is 17 amino acids. The CDR3 DNA follows: TGTGCCAGCAGCTCTTCCGGGACTAGCGGGAGATACAATGAGCAGTTCTTC. Protein product: CASSSSGTSGRYNEQFF.